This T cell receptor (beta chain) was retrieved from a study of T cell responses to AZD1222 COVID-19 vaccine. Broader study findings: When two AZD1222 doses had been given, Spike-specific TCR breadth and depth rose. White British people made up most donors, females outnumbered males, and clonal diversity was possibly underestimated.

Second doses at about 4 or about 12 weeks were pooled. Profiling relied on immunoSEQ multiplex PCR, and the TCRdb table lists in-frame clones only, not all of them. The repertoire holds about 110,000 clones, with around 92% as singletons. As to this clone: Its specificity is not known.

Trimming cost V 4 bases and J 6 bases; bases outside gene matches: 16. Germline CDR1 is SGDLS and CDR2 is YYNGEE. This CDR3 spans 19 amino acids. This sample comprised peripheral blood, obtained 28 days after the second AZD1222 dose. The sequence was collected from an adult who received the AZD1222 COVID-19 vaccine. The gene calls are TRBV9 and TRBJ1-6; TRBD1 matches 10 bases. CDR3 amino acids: CASSPTPGTGVGANSPLHF. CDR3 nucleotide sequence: TGTGCCAGCAGCCCGACTCCCGGGACAGGGGTAGGGGCTAATTCACCCCTCCACTTT.